These 10 T cell receptor beta chains were all obtained from the same sample, sequenced in a study of T-cell reconstitution after alpha-beta-depleted transplantation in children (dated by TCRdb to about 2016). Libraries were constructed by PCR. The sequencing machine was an Illumina HiSeq 2500. Molecular barcoding was employed in the preparation of TCR libraries, with unique molecular identifiers being used to normalize TCRbeta repertoire quantification. The public reads were quality trimmed at Q25 with fastp and then assembled into clones with MiXCR by TCRdb, keeping productive beta chains. Each entry is one CDR3 protein sequence, shown with its most common DNA and genes. For this sample the table gives 200,000 to 250,000 distinct CDR3 sequences, of which 7.5% to 9.5% were detected only once. The leading ten clones occupy 5% to 7% of the sample. The treatment or condition label here, explained by the study, means: allogeneic hematopoietic cell transplantation with graft depleted of TCRalphabeta T cells and CD19 B cells.

This specimen was PBMCs, mostly from graft donor cells, taken 180 days after TCRalphabeta/CD19-depleted stem cell transplant. The receptors here all came from a male patient between 5 and 17 years old who had a stem cell transplant for acute lymphoblastic leukemia, so the T cells may come from the graft donor.

This chain links TRBV5-4 with TRBJ2-3, with D perhaps matching TRBD2 (6 bases). There are 13 residues in the CDR3. The germline CDR1 and CDR2 sequences are SGHNT and YYREEE (reference sequence). Trimming took 4 bases from V and 12 from J, leaving 18 bases between them. CDR3 amino acids: CASSGGNVSPQYF. DNA for the CDR3: TGTGCCAGCAGCGGGGGGAATGTGTCGCCTCAGTATTTT.

The chain couples TRBV4-1 to TRBJ2-1; D possibly corresponds to TRBD2 (7 bases). Trimming removed 3 bases at V and 8 bases at J, with 23 bases between. The CDR3 consists of 17 residues. Germline-derived CDR1 and CDR2 are MGHRA and YSYEKL. CDR3 coding DNA: TGCGCCAGCAGCCAGGGTGAGCCTAGGGGGGGTATAGATGAGCAGTTCTTC. Translation: CASSQGEPRGGIDEQFF.

This clonotype was recorded a few times. This sequence joins TRBV11-2 and TRBJ2-7; perhaps TRBD2 as D (5 bases). CDR1 and CDR2 from the germline V gene are SGHAT and FQNNGV. The CDR3 has 14 amino acids. Trimming took 6 bases from V and 0 from J, leaving 12 bases between them. CDR3 in amino acids: CASSNSLGSYEQYF. Written as DNA, the CDR3 is TGTGCCAGCAGTAACTCACTAGGCTCCTACGAGCAGTACTTC.

The table lists this clonotype with many counts. The rearrangement joins TRBV20-1 to TRBJ1-4, with TRBD1 matching over 9 bases. V lost 8 bases to trimming and J lost 7 bases; unmatched junction nucleotides: 8. This CDR3 is built from 13 residues. CDR1 and CDR2 (germline): DFQATT, SNEGSKA (reference sequence). Here the CDR3 reads CSFRTGVGEKLFF. In DNA, the CDR3 is TGCAGTTTCCGGACAGGGGTGGGTGAAAAACTGTTTTTT.

This clonotype was observed many times. The chain carries TRBV20-1 and TRBJ2-7; D uncertain. Per the germline V gene, CDR1 is DFQATT and CDR2 is SNEGSKA (reference sequence). The CDR3 sequence is 12 residues long. Trimming left V 3 bases short and J 4 bases short, with 10 bases between. The CDR3 DNA is TGCAGTGCTAGCTTGACGTCTTACGAGCAGTACTTC. Its protein product is CSASLTSYEQYF.

This clonotype was seen ten or more times. This chain connects TRBV20-1 to TRBJ1-1; D possibly corresponds to TRBD1 (5 bases). Germline V gives CDR1 DFQATT, CDR2 SNEGSKA (reference sequence). CDR3 length equals 14 residues. V was pared by 1 base and J by 10 bases, with 19 bases between. The CDR3 nucleotides read TGCAGTGCTAGAGTACCGGAAGGGGCTAGGGGAGCTTTCTTT. It encodes CSARVPEGARGAFF.

Ten or more counts support this clonotype. The chain uses TRBV10-3 and TRBJ1-2; the match to TRBD1 covers 7 bases. In germline, CDR1 is ENHRY, CDR2 SYGVKD. This CDR3 is built from 12 residues. The ends lost 11 bases at V and 5 bases at J; junction bases unmatched: 8. This CDR3 is CASQGRAYGYTF. The CDR3 DNA sequence: TGTGCCTCACAGGGGAGGGCTTATGGCTACACCTTC.

This clonotype was counted many times. The chain employs TRBV3-1 and TRBJ1-2, with TRBD1 matching over 7 bases. In germline, CDR1 is LGHDT, CDR2 YNNKEL (reference sequence). This CDR3 comprises 15 residues. Trimming removed 4 bases from V and 4 bases from J; junction bases left unmatched: 9. CDR3 DNA sequence: TGTGCCAGCAGCCTATACCGGGACAGCAGCTATGGCTACACCTTC. Translated, it gives CASSLYRDSSYGYTF.

This clonotype was found many times. This rearrangement joins TRBV12-3 or TRBV12-4 to TRBJ2-6, with D uncertain. V dropped 5 bases and J dropped 0 bases, with 8 bases sitting between them. CDR3 length: 15 amino acids. CDR3 coding DNA: TGTGCCAGCAGTCCCGACATCTCTGGGGCCAACGTCCTGACTTTC. Translated, it gives CASSPDISGANVLTF.

This clonotype was observed at least ten times. J is TRBJ1-1 and V is TRBV3-1; 7 bases agree with TRBD1. Germline lookup yields CDR1 LGHDT and CDR2 YNNKEL (reference sequence). This CDR3 has 14 amino acids. V lost 0 bases to trimming and J lost 9 bases; unmatched junction nucleotides: 7. In nucleotides, the CDR3 is TGTGCCAGCAGCCAAGATCCCGCAGGGGGGCAAGCTTTCTTT. It specifies CASSQDPAGGQAFF.